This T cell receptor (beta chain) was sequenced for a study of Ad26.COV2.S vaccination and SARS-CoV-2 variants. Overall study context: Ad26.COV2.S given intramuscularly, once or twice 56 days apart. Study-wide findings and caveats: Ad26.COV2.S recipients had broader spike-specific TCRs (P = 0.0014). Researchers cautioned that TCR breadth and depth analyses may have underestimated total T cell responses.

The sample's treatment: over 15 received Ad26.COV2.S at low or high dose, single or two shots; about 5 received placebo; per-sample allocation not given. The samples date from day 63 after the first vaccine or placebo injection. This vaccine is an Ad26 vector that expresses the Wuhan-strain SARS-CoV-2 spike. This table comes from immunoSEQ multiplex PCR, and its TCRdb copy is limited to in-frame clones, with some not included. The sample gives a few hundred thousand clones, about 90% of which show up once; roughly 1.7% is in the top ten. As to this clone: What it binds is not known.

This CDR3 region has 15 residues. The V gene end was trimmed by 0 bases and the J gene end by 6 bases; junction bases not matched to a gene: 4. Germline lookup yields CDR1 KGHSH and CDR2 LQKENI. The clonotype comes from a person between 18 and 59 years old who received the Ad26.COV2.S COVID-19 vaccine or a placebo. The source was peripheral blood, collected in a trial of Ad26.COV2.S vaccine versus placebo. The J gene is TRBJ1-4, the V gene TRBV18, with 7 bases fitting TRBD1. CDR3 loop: CASSPPARGYEKLFF. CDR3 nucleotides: TGTGCCAGCTCACCACCGGCCAGGGGGTATGAAAAACTGTTTTTT.